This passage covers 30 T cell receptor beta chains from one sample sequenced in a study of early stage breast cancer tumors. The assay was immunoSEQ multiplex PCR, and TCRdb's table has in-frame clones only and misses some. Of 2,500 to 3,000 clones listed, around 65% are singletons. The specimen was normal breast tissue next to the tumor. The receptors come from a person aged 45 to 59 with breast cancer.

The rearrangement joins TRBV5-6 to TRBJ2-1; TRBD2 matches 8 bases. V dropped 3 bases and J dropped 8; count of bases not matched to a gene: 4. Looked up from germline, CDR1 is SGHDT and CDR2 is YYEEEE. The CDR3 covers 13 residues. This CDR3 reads CASSSGLVDEQFF. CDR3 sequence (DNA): TGTGCCAGCAGCTCGGGACTAGTGGATGAGCAGTTCTTC.

This CDR3 reads CASSTTTERPFTEAFF. Written as DNA, the CDR3 is TGTGCCAGCAGCACGACGACAGAGAGACCCTTCACTGAAGCTTTCTTT. This chain uses TRBV27 with TRBJ1-1; TRBD1 might be the D (5 bases). The CDR3 spans 16 residues. Germline CDR1 and CDR2: MNHEY and SMNVEV (reference sequence). V was pared by 6 bases and J by 4 bases, with 21 bases between.

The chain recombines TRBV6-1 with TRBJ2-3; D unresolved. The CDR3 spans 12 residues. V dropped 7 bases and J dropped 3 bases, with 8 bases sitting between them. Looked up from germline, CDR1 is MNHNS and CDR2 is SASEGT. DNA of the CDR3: TGTGCCAGCAACGAACCTACAGATACGCAGTATTTT. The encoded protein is CASNEPTDTQYF.

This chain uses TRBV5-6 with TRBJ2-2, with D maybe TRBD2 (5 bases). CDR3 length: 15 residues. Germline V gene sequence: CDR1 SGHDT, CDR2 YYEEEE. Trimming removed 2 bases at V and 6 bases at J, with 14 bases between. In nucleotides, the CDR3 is TGTGCCAGCAGCTTTTTTTCGGGGAGCGCCGGGGAGCTGTTTTTT. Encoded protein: CASSFFSGSAGELFF.

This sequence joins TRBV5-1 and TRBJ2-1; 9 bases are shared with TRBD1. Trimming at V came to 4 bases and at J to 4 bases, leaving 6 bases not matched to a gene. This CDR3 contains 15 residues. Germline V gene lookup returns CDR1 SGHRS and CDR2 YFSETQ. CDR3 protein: CASSPGGTGYNEQFF. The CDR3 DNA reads TGCGCCAGCAGCCCTGGCGGGACAGGGTACAATGAGCAGTTCTTC.

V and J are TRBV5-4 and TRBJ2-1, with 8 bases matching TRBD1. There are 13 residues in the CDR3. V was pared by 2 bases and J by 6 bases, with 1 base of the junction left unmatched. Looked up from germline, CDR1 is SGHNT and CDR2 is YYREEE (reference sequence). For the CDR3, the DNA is TGTGCCAGCAGCTTAACAGGGGGCAATGAGCAGTTCTTC. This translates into CASSLTGGNEQFF.

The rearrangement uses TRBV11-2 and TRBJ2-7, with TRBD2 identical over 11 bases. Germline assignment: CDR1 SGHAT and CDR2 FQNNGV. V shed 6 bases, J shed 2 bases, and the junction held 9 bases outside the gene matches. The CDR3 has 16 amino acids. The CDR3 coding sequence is TGTGCCAGCAGGCACTTACTAGCGGGGGACGCCTACGAGCAGTACTTC. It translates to CASRHLLAGDAYEQYF. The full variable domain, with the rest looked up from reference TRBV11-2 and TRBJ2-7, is EAGVAQSPRYKIIEKRQSVAFWCNPISGHATLYWYQQILGQGPKLLIQFQNNGVVDDSQLPKDRFSAERLKGVDSTLKIQPAKLEDSAVYLCASRHLLAGDAYEQYFGPGTRLTVT.

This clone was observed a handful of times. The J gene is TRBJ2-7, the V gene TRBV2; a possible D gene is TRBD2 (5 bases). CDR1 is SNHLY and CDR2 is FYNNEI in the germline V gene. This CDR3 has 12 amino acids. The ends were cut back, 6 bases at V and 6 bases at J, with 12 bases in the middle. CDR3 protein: CASRDGESEQYF. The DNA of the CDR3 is TGTGCCAGCAGGGACGGGGAATCCGAGCAGTACTTC.

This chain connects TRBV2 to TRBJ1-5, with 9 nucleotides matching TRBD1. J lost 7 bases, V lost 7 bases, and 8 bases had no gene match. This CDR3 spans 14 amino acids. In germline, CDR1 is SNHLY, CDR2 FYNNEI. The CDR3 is CASIRDREGQPQHF. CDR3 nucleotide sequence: TGTGCCAGCATCCGGGACAGGGAGGGCCAGCCCCAGCATTTT. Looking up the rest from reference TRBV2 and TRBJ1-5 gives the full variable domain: EPEVTQTPSHQVTQMGQEVILRCVPISNHLYFYWYRQILGQKVEFLVSFYNNEISEKSEIFDDQFSVERPDGSNFTLKIRSTKLEDSAMYFCASIRDREGQPQHFGDGTRLSIL.

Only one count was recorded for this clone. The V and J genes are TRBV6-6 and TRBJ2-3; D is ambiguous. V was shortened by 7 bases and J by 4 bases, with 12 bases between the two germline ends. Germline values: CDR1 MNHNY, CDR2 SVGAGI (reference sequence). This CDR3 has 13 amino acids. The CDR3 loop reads CASITPGSDTQYF. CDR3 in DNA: TGTGCCAGCATCACCCCCGGATCAGATACGCAGTATTTT.

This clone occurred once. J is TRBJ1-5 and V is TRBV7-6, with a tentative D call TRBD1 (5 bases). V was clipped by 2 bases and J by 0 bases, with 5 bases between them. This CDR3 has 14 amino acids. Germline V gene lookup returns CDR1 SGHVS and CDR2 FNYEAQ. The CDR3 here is CASSLQGSNQPQHF. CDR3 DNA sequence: TGTGCCAGCAGCTTACAGGGTAGCAATCAGCCCCAGCATTTT.

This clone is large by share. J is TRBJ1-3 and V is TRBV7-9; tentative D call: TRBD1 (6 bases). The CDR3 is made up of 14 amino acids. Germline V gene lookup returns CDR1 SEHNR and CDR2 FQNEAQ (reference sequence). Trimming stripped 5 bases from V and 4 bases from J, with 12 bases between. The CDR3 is CASSDRTAGNTIYF. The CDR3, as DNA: TGTGCCAGCAGCGACCGGACAGCAGGAAACACCATATATTTT. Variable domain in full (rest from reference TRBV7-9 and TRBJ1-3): DTGVSQNPRHKITKRGQNVTFRCDPISEHNRLYWYRQTLGQGPEFLTYFQNEAQLEKSRLLSDRFSAERPKGSFSTLEIQRTEQGDSAMYLCASSDRTAGNTIYFGEGSWLTVV.

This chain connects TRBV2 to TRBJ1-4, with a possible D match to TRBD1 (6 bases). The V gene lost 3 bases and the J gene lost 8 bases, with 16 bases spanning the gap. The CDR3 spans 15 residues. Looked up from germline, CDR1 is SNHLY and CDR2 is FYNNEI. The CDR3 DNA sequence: TGTGCCAGCAGTGAGGGGACACGTGAAGGGGAAAAACTGTTTTTT. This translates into CASSEGTREGEKLFF.

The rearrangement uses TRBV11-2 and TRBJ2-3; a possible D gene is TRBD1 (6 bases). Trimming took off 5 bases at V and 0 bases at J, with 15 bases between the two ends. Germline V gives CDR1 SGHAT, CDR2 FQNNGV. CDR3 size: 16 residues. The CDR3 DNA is TGTGCCAGCAGCCGCGCGGACAGATCTAGCACAGATACGCAGTATTTT. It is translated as CASSRADRSSTDTQYF.

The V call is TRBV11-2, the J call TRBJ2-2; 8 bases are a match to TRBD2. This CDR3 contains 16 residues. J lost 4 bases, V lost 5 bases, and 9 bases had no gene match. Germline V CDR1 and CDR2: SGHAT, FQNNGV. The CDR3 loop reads CASSVGPGGRTGELFF. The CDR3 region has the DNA TGTGCCAGCAGCGTAGGCCCGGGAGGGCGCACCGGGGAGCTGTTTTTT. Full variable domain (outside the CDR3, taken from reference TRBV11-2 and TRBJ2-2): EAGVAQSPRYKIIEKRQSVAFWCNPISGHATLYWYQQILGQGPKLLIQFQNNGVVDDSQLPKDRFSAERLKGVDSTLKIQPAKLEDSAVYLCASSVGPGGRTGELFFGEGSRLTVL.

CDR3 DNA: TGTGCCAGCAGCACTTCAGCGTATGAGGATGGTGAGCAGTTCTTC. Protein: CASSTSAYEDGEQFF. J is TRBJ2-1 and V is TRBV5-6; unclear D gene. This CDR3 contains 15 residues. The germline V and J ends were trimmed by 4 bases and 9 bases, with 20 bases remaining between them. Germline V gives CDR1 SGHDT, CDR2 YYEEEE.

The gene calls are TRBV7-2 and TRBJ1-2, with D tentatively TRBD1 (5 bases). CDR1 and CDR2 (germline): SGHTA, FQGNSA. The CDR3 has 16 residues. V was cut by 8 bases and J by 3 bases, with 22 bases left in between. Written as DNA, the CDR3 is TGTGCCAGCGGATCAGAATGGGGACTCTCTCACTATGGCTACACCTTC. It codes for CASGSEWGLSHYGYTF. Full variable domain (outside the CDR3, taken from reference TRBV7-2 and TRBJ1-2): GAGVSQSPSNKVTEKGKDVELRCDPISGHTALYWYRQSLGQGLEFLIYFQGNSAPDKSGLPSDRFSAERTGGSVSTLTIQRTQQEDSAVYLCASGSEWGLSHYGYTFGSGTRLTVV.

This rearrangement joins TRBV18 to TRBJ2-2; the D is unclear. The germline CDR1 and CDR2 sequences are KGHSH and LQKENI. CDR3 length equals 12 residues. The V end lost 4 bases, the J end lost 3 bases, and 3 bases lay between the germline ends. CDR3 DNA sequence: TGTGCCAGCTCACAGTACACCGGGGAGCTGTTTTTT. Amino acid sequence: CASSQYTGELFF.

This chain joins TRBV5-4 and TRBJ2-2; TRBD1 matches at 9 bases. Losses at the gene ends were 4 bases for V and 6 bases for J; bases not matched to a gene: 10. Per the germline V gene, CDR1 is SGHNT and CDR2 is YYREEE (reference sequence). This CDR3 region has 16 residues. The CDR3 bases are TGTGCCAGCAGCCGAACCGGGACAGGGTTACCCGGGGAGCTGTTTTTT. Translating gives CASSRTGTGLPGELFF. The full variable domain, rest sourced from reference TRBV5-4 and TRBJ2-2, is ETGVTQSPTHLIKTRGQQVTLRCSSQSGHNTVSWYQQALGQGPQFIFQYYREEENGRGNFPPRFSGLQFPNYSSELNVNALELDDSALYLCASSRTGTGLPGELFFGEGSRLTVL.

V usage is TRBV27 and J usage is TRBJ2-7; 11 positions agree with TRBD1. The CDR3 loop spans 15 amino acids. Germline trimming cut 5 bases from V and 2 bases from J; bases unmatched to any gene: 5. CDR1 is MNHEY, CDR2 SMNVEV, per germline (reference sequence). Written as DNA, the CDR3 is TGTGCCAGCAGTCGGACAGGGGGCCTACCCTACGAGCAGTACTTC. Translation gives CASSRTGGLPYEQYF.

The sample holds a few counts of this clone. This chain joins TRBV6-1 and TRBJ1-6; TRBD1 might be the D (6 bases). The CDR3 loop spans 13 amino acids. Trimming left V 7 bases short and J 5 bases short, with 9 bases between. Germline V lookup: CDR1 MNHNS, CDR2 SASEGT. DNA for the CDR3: TGTGCCAGCATTACAGGGAATAATTCACCCCTCCACTTT. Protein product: CASITGNNSPLHF.

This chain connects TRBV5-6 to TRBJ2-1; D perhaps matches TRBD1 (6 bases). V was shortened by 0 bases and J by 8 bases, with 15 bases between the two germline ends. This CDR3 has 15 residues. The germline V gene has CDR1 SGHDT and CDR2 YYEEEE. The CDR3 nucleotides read TGTGCCAGCAGCTTGGGTTATGGGGGCATGGATGAGCAGTTCTTC. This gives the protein CASSLGYGGMDEQFF.

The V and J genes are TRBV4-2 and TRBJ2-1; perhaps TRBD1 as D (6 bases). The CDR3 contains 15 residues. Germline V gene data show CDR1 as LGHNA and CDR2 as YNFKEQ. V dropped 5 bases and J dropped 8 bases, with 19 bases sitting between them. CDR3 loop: CASSLGYGGMDEQFF. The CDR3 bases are TGTGCCAGCAGCTTGGGTTATGGGGGCATGGATGAGCAGTTCTTC.

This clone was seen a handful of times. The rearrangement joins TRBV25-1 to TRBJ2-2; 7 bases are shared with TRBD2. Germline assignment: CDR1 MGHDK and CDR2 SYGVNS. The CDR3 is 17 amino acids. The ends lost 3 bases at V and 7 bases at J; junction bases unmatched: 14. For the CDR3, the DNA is TGTGCCAGCAGTGACCTGGGGGGAGGGAGAACGGACGGGGAGCTGTTTTTT. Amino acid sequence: CASSDLGGGRTDGELFF. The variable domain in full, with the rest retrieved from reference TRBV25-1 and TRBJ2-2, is EADIYQTPRYLVIGTGKKITLECSQTMGHDKMYWYQQDPGMELHLIHYSYGVNSTEKGDLSSESTVSRIRTEHFPLTLESARPSHTSQYLCASSDLGGGRTDGELFFGEGSRLTVL.

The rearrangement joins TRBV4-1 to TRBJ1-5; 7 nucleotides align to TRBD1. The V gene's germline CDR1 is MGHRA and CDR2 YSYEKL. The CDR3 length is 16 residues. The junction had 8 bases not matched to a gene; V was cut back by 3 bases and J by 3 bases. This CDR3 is CASSQDRDSYNQPQHF. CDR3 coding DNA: TGCGCCAGCAGCCAGGACCGGGACAGCTACAATCAGCCCCAGCATTTT.

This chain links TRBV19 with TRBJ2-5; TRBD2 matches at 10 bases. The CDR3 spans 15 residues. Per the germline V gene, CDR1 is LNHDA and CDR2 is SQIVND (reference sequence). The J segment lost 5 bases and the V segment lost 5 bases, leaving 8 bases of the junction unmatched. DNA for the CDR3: TGTGCCAGTAGTGCTGGGACTAGCGTGCTGGAGACCCAGTACTTC. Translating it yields CASSAGTSVLETQYF.

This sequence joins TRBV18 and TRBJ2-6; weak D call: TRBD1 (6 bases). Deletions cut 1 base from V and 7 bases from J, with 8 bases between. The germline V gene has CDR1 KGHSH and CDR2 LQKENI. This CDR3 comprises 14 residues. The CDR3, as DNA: TGTGCCAGCTCACCACGGGACAATGCCAACGTCCTGACTTTC. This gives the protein CASSPRDNANVLTF.

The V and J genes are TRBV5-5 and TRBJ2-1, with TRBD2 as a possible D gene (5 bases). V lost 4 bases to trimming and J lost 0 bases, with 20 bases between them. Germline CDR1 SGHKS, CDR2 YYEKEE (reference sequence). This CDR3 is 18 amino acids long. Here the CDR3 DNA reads TGTGCCAGCAGCGACGTTTTGGGAGCGGAGAGCTCCTACAATGAGCAGTTCTTC. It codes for CASSDVLGAESSYNEQFF.

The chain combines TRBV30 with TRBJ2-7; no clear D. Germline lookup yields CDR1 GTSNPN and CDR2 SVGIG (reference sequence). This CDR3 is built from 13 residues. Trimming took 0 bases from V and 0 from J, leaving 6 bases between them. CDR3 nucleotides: TGTGCCTGGAGTGTATCGTTCTCCTACGAGCAGTACTTC. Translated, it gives CAWSVSFSYEQYF.

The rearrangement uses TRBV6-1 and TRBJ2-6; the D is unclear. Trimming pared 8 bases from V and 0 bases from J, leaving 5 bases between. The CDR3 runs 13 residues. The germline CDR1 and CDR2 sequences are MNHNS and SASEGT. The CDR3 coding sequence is TGTGCCAGCTGGGGCTCTGGGGCCAACGTCCTGACTTTC. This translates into CASWGSGANVLTF.